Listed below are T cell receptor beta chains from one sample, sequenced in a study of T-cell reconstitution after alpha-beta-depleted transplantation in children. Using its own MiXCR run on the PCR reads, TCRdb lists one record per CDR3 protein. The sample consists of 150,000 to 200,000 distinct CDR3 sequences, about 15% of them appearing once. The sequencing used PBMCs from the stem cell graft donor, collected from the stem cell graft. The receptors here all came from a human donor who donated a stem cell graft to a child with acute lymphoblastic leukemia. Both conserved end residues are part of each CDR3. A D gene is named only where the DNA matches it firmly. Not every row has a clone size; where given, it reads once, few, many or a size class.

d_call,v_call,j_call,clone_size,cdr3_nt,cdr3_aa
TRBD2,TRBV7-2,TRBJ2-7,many,TGTGCCAGCAGCGTGACGGCACTAGCGGGAGGCGAGCAGTACTTC,CASSVTALAGGEQYF
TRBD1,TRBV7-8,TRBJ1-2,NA,TGTGCCAGCAGCTTAGTCGGGCAGGGGGTCGGTGGCTACACCTTC,CASSLVGQGVGGYTF
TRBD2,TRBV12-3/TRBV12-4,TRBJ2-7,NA,TGTGCCAGCAGGCAAACTAGCGGGAGTCGAGAGCAGTACTTC,CASRQTSGSREQYF
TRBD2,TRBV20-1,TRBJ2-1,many,TGCAGTGCTAGACTAGCGGGAGGAGGGGAGCAGTTCTTC,CSARLAGGGEQFF
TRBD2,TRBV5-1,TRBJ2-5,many,TGCGCCAGCAGCTTATTCGGACTAGCGGGAGTAAGCTCCCCGTGGGGGGGTCAAGAGACCCAGTACTTC,CASSLFGLAGVSSPWGGQETQYF
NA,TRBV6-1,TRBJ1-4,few,TGTGCCAGCGTAGGGAGCGCAACTAATGAAAAACTGTTTTTT,CASVGSATNEKLFF
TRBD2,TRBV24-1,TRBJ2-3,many,TGTGCCACCAGTGACCTAGCGGGACTAACAGATACGCAGTATTTT,CATSDLAGLTDTQYF
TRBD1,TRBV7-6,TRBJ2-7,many,TGTGCCAGCAGCCCAGAAGGGACAGCTACTACCTACGAGCAGTACTTC,CASSPEGTATTYEQYF
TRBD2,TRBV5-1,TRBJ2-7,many,TGCGCCAGCAGCTTGACCGGGACTAGCGCCTACGAGCAGTACTTC,CASSLTGTSAYEQYF
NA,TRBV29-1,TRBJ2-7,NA,TGCAGCGCTAAACAGGGCAGGGCCCTGGGGGAGCAGTACTTC,CSAKQGRALGEQYF
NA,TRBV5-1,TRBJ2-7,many,TGCGCCAGCAGCCTGTTACCTATCTACGAGCAGTACTTC,CASSLLPIYEQYF
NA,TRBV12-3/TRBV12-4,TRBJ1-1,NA,TGTGCCAGCAGTTCCCGGGTCGCTCCCCAAGAAGCTTTCTTT,CASSSRVAPQEAFF
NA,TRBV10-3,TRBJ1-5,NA,TGTGCCATCAGTGAGAGGGACGGGACATTTAATCAGCCCCAGCATTTT,CAISERDGTFNQPQHF
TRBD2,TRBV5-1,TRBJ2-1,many,TGCGCCAGCAGCTCTGGTTGGGTAGCGGGAATCTACAATGAGCAGTTCTTC,CASSSGWVAGIYNEQFF
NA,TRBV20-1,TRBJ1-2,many,TGCAGTGCTAGGGACTCCTACACCTTC,CSARDSYTF
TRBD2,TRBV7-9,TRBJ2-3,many,TGTGCCAGCAGCTTAGCCGGCGGGAGTGTGGATACGCAGTATTTT,CASSLAGGSVDTQYF
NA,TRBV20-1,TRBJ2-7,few,TGCAGTGCTAGACTGGCCTACGAGCAGTACTTC,CSARLAYEQYF
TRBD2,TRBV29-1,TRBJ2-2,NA,TGCAGCGTTGAAGACCCTCTAGCGGGAGGGCCTGGAAACACCGGGGAGCTGTTTTTT,CSVEDPLAGGPGNTGELFF
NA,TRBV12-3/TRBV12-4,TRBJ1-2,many,TGTGCCAGCAGCAAACAGGGTGGGCGAATTGGCTACACCTTC,CASSKQGGRIGYTF
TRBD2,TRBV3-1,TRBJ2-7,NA,TGTGCCAGCAGCCAAATCAGCGGGGGGAACTACGAGCAGTACTTC,CASSQISGGNYEQYF
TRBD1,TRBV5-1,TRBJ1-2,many,TGCGCCAGCAGCCCCGGGACAGGGGATGGCTACACCTTC,CASSPGTGDGYTF
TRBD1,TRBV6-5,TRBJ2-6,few,TGTGCCAGCAGTTACGGGACAGGGGTAAAGGGGGCCAACGTCCTGACTTTC,CASSYGTGVKGANVLTF
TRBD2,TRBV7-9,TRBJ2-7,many,TGTGCCAGCAGCTTTAGGACTAGCGGGCTGTACGAGCAGTACTTC,CASSFRTSGLYEQYF
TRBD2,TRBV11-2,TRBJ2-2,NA,TGTGCCAGCAGCCTGACTAGCGGGAGGGCCACTCTTGTCGGGGAGCTGTTTTTT,CASSLTSGRATLVGELFF
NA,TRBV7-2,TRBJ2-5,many,TGTGCCAGCAGCCGCGCGGACCAGACCCAGTACTTC,CASSRADQTQYF
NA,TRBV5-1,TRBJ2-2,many,TGCGCCAGCAGCTTGGGTGCAGCGAACACCGGGGAGCTGTTTTTT,CASSLGAANTGELFF
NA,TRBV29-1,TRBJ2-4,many,TGCAGCGTTGGGAGTCTCCCAAACATTCAGTACTTC,CSVGSLPNIQYF
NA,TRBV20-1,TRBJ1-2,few,TGCAGTGCTAGGAGTACAGGAGGGTATGACAACTATGGCTACACCTTC,CSARSTGGYDNYGYTF
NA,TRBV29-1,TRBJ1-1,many,TGCAGCGTTGAAAAGAACACTGAAGCTTTCTTT,CSVEKNTEAFF
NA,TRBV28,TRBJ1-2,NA,TGTGCCAGCAGTGCCCGAGAATATGGCTACACCTTC,CASSAREYGYTF
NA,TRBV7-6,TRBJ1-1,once,TGTGCCAGCAGCTCTTCGACAGGTCTGAACACTGAAGCTTTCTTT,CASSSSTGLNTEAFF
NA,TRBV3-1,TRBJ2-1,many,TGTGCCAGCAGCCAAGGCCCCTCCTCGACAGACTACAATGAGCAGTTCTTC,CASSQGPSSTDYNEQFF
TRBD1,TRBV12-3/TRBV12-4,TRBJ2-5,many,TGTGCCAGCAGTTTAAGACAGGGAGTGGAGACCCAGTACTTC,CASSLRQGVETQYF
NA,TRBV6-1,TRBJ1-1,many,TGTGCCAGCAGCGGGGTGGGGGACACTGAAGCTTTCTTT,CASSGVGDTEAFF
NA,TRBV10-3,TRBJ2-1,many,TGTGCCATCAGTGAGTCCAAGGCTGCGGGCTCCTACAATGAGCAGTTCTTC,CAISESKAAGSYNEQFF
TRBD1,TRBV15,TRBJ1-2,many,TGTGCCACCAGCAGGTCGGGACAGGGATTACGTGACTATGGCTACACCTTC,CATSRSGQGLRDYGYTF
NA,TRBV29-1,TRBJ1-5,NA,TGCAGCGTTGTGTTTGGCAATCAGCCCCAGCATTTT,CSVVFGNQPQHF
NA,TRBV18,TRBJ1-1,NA,TGTGCCAGCTCACCGCAAGACAGGTATTTGAACACTGAAGCTTTCTTT,CASSPQDRYLNTEAFF
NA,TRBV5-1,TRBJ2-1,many,TGCGCCAGCAGCCTGGCCGGGTTGGGGAATGAGCAGTTCTTC,CASSLAGLGNEQFF
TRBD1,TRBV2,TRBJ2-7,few,TGTGCCAGCAGTTGGGCGGACAGGGGGCCCTACGAGCAGTACTTC,CASSWADRGPYEQYF
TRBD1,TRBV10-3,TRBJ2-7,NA,TGTGCCATCAGTGAAACAGGGGGCTACTACGAGCAGTACTTC,CAISETGGYYEQYF
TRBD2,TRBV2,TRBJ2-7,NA,TGTGCCAGCAGCCTAGGACTAGCGGGAGCCTCCTACGAGCAGTACTTC,CASSLGLAGASYEQYF
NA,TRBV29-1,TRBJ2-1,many,TGCAGCGTTGACTACCAGCGGGCTTACAATGAGCAGTTCTTC,CSVDYQRAYNEQFF
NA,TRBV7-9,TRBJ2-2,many,TGTGCCAGCAGCCCGGGACGAGGAAGGGAGGAGCTGTTTTTT,CASSPGRGREELFF
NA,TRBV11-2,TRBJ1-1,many,TGTGCCAGCAGCTTAGATCCTTATCGGGCGGGAGGTTATTACGCTGAAGCTTTCTTT,CASSLDPYRAGGYYAEAFF
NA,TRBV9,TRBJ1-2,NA,TGTGCCAGCAGCGTAGCAGGGTTGGGCTATGGCTACACCTTC,CASSVAGLGYGYTF
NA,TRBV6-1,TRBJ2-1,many,TGTGCCAGCAGAGGAGCGGGTCGCTACAATGAGCAGTTCTTC,CASRGAGRYNEQFF
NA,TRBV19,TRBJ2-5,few,TGTGCCAGTAGTATCGGGGGTGGGGAAGAGACCCAGTACTTC,CASSIGGGEETQYF
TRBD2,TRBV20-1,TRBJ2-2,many,TGCAGTGCTACCCAAGCGGGAAGGGCCACCGGGGAGCTGTTTTTT,CSATQAGRATGELFF
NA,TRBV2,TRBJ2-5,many,TGTGCCAGCAGTGTGTCGGAGACCCAGTACTTC,CASSVSETQYF
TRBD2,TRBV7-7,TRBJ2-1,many,TGTGCCAGCAGCTTAGGAGTTCTAGCGGGAGGCCACAATGAGCAGTTCTTC,CASSLGVLAGGHNEQFF
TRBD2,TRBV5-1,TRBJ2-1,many,TGCGCCAGTGGAACCGGGACTAGAAGAAATGAGCAGTTCTTC,CASGTGTRRNEQFF
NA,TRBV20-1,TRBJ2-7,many,TGCAGTGCTAGAGATCCCTCATCAAGCTCCTACGAGCAGTACTTC,CSARDPSSSSYEQYF
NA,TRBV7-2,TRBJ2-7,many,TGTGCCAGCAGCCCCTGGACGGACTACGAGCAGTACTTC,CASSPWTDYEQYF
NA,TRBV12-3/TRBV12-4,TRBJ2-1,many,TGTGCCAGCGGGGGGATACAGGGCTCCTACAATGAGCAGTTCTTC,CASGGIQGSYNEQFF
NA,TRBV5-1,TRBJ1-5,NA,TGCGCCAGCAGCATCGGCGGGAATCAGCCCCAGCATTTT,CASSIGGNQPQHF
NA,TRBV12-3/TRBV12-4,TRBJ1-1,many,TGTGCCAGCAGTTCGTTTGTGACAACCAACACTGAAGCTTTCTTT,CASSSFVTTNTEAFF
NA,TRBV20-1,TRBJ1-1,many,TGCAGTGCTAGGGCCAGTCCTGAAGCTTTCTTT,CSARASPEAFF
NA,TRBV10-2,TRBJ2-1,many,TGCGCCAGCACGGACTACAATGAGCAGTTCTTC,CASTDYNEQFF